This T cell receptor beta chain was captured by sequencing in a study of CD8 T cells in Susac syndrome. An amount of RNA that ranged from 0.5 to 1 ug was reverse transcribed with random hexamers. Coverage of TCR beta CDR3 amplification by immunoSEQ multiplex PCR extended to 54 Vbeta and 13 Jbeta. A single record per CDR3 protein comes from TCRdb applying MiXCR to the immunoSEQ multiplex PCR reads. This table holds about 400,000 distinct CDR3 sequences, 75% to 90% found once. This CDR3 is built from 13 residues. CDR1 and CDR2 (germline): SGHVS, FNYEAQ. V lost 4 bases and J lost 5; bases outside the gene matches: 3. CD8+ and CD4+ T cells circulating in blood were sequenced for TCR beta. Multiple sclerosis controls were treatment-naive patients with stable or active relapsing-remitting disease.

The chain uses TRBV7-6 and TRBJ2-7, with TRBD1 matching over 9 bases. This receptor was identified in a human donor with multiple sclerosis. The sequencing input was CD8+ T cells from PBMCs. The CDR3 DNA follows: TGTGCCAGCAGCTCGGGACAGGGAGACGAGCAGTACTTC. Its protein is CASSSGQGDEQYF.